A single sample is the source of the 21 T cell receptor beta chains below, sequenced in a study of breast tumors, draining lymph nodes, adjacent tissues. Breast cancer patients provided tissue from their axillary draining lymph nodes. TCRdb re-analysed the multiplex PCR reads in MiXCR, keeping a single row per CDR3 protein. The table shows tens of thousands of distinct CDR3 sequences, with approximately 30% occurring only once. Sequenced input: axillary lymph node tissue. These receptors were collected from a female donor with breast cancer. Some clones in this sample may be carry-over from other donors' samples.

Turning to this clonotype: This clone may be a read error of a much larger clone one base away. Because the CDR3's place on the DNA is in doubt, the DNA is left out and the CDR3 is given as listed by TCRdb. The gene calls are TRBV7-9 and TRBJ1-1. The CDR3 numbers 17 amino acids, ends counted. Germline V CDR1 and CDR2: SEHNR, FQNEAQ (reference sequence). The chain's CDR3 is CASSLAPFGGGNTEASF.

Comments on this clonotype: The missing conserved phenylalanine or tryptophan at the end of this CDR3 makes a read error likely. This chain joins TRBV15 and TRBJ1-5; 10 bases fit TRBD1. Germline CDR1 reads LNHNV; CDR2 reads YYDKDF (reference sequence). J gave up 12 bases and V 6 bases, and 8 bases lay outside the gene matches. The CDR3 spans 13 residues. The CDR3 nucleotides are TGTGCCACCAGTGGGACAGGGGTCAAGCTCCAGCATCTT. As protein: CATSGTGVKLQHL.

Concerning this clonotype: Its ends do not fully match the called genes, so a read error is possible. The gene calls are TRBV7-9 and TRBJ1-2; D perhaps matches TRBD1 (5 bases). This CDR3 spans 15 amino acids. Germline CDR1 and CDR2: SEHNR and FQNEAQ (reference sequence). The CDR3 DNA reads TGTGCCAGCAGCTTAGACGCGGGGGTCGTTTATGGCTACTCCTTC. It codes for CASSLDAGVVYGYSF.

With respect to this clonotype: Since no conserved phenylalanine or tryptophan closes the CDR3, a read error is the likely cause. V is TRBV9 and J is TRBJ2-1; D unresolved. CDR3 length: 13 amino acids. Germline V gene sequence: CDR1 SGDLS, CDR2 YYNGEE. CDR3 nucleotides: TGTGCCAGCAGCGTAGGCTCCTACACTGAGCAGTTCTCC. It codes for CASSVGSYTEQFS.

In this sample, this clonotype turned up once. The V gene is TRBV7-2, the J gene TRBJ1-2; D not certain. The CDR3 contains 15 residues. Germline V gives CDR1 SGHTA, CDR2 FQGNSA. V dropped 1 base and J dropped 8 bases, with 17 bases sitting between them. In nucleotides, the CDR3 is TGTGCCAGCAGCTTAGACCGGATAGAGGGTAGAGGCTACACCTTC. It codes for CASSLDRIEGRGYTF.

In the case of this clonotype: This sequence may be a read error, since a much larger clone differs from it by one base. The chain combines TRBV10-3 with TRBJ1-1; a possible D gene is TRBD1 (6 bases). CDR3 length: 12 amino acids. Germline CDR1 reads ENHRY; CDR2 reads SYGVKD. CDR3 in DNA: TGTGTCATACAGGGCGTGAACACTGAAGCTTTCTTT. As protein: CVIQGVNTEAFF.

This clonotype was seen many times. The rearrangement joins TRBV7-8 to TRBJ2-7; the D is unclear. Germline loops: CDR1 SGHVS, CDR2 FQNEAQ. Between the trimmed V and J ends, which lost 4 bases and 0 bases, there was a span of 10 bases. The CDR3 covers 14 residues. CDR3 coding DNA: TGTGCCAGCAGCTCGGCGGCAGGCTCCTACGAGCAGTACTTC. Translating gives CASSSAAGSYEQYF.

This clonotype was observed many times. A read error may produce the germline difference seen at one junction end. The CDR3 region has the DNA TGTGCCAGCAGTTTAGCGGGAGGGCCGGAGTTCTTC. It codes for CASSLAGGPEFF. The chain uses TRBV7-9 and TRBJ2-1; TRBD2 matches 11 bases. The CDR3 loop spans 12 amino acids. From germline, CDR1 is SEHNR and CDR2 FQNEAQ (reference sequence).

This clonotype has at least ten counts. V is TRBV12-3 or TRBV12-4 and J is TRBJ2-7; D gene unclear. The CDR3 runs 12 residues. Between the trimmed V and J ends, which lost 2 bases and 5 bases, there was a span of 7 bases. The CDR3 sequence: CASSLSVHEQYF. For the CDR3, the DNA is TGTGCCAGCAGTTTAAGTGTTCACGAGCAGTACTTC.

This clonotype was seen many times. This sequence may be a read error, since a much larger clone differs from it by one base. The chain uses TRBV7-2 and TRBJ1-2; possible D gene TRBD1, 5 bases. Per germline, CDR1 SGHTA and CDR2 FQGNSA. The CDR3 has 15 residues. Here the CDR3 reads CASSSGDLIGYGYPF. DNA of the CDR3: TGTGCCAGCAGCTCCGGGGACCTGATAGGCTATGGCTACCCCTTC.

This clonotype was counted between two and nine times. This chain's CDR3 is CASRQTGGHCNEQFF. The CDR3 DNA sequence: TGTGCCAGCAGACAGACAGGGGGTCACTGCAATGAGCAGTTCTTC. The chain joins TRBV6-2 or TRBV6-3 to TRBJ2-1; 9 nucleotides match TRBD1. This CDR3 region has 15 residues. The germline CDR1 and CDR2 sequences are MNHEY and SVGEGT. The V gene end was trimmed by 6 bases and the J gene end by 6 bases; junction bases not matched to a gene: 9.

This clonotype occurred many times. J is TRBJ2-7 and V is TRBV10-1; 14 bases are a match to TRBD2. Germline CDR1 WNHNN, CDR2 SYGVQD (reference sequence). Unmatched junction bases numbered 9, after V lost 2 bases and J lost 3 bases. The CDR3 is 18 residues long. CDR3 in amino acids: CASSEKGLGLAGDYEQYF. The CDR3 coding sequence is TGCGCCAGCAGTGAGAAGGGTCTGGGACTAGCGGGAGACTACGAGCAGTACTTC.

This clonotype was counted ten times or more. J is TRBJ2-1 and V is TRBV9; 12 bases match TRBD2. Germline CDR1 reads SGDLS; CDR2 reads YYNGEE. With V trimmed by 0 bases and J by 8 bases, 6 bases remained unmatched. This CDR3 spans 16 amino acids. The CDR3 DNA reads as TGTGCCAGCAGCGTAGCCGGACTAGCGGGACTGTATGAGCAGTTCTTC. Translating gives CASSVAGLAGLYEQFF.

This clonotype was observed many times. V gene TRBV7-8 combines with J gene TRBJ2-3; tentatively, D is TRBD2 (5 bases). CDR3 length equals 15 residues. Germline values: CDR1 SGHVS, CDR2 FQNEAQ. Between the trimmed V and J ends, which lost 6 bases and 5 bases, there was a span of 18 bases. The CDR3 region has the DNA TGTGCCAGCAGTTCTCGGGGAGCGGCCCTAGATACGCAGTATTTT. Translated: CASSSRGAALDTQYF.

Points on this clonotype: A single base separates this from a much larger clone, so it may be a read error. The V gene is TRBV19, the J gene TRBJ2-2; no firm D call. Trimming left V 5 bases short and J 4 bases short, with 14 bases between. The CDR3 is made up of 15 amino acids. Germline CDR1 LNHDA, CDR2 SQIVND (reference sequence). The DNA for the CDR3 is TGTGCCAGTAGTGTAGGGTCCAGGTCCACCGGGGAGCTGTTTTTT. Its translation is CASSVGSRSTGELFF.

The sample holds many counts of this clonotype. CDR3 nucleotides: TGTGCCAGCAGCTCCTCCGGGACTACCTACAATGAGCAGTTCTTC. Translation gives CASSSSGTTYNEQFF. The chain joins TRBV9 to TRBJ2-1, with 7 nucleotides matching TRBD2. Trimming at V came to 4 bases and at J to 2 bases, leaving 6 bases not matched to a gene. This CDR3 has 15 residues. In germline, CDR1 is SGDLS, CDR2 YYNGEE.

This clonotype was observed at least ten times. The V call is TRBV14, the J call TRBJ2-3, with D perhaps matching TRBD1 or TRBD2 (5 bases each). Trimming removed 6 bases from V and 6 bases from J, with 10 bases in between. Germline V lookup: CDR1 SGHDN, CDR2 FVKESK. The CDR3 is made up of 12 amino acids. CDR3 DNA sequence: TGTGCCAGCAGTTTCGAGGGGGATACGCAGTATTTT. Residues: CASSFEGDTQYF.

This chain's CDR3 is CASSPGTSGQGNEQFF. DNA for the CDR3: TGTGCCAGCAGCCCCGGGACTAGCGGGCAAGGGAATGAGCAGTTCTTC. The chain has TRBV7-2 and TRBJ2-1; 12 bases fit TRBD2. The junction had 9 bases not matched to a gene; V was cut back by 5 bases and J by 7 bases. The germline V gene has CDR1 SGHTA and CDR2 FQGNSA. The CDR3 loop spans 16 amino acids.

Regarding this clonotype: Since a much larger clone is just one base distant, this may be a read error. The CDR3 spells CSARDLRGTGELFF. The CDR3 DNA reads TGCAGTGCTAGAGATCTTAGGGGCACCGGGGAGCTGTTTTTT. The chain uses TRBV20-1 and TRBJ2-2; D is perhaps TRBD1 (5 bases). The CDR3 loop spans 14 amino acids. Germline assignment: CDR1 DFQATT and CDR2 SNEGSKA (reference sequence). V lost 0 bases, J lost 4 bases, and 9 bases lay in between.

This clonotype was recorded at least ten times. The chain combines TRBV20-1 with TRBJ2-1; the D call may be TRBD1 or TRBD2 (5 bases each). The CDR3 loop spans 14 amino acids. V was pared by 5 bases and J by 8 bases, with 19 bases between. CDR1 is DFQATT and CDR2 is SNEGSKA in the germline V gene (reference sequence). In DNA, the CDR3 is TGCAGTGCTTTCCGGGACGGATATTTGTATGAGCAGTTCTTC. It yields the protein CSAFRDGYLYEQFF.

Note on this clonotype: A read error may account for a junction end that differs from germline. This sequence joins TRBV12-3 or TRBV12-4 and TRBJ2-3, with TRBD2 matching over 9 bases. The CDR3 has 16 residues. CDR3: CASSFGGGRARDPQYF. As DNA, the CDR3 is TGTGCCAGCAGTTTTGGGGGCGGGAGGGCCAGAGATCCGCAGTATTTT.